These 27 T cell receptor beta chains came from one sample sequenced in a study of CDR3 diversity in severe acne. TCRdb ran MiXCR on the PCR reads and lists one entry per CDR3 protein. The sample holds some 84,000 distinct CDR3 sequences, approximately 51% seen once. What was sequenced was blood. Source of these receptors: a male donor in good health, without acne.

This clonotype was recorded many times. V is TRBV7-2 and J is TRBJ2-2, with D perhaps TRBD1 or TRBD2 (6 bases each). Between the trimmed V and J ends, which lost 5 bases and 4 bases, there was a span of 17 bases. The CDR3 is 16 amino acids. Germline lookup yields CDR1 SGHTA and CDR2 FQGNSA. CDR3 protein: CASSRGGPPGTGELFF. CDR3 nucleotide sequence: TGTGCCAGCAGCCGAGGGGGGCCCCCGGGCACCGGGGAGCTGTTTTTT.

At least ten counts were recorded for this clonotype. CDR3 loop: CASSLQGSTDTQYF. For the CDR3, the DNA is TGTGCCAGCAGCTTACAAGGGAGCACAGATACGCAGTATTTT. The V call is TRBV7-9, the J call TRBJ2-3; D unresolved. This CDR3 has 14 amino acids. The V end lost 2 bases, the J end lost 0 bases, and 6 bases lay between the germline ends. Germline CDR1 reads SEHNR; CDR2 reads FQNEAQ (reference sequence).

The chain carries TRBV6-5 and TRBJ2-7; no definite D call. The CDR3 is 13 residues long. The ends were cut back, 7 bases at V and 0 bases at J, with 10 bases in the middle. Germline CDR1 reads MNHEY; CDR2 reads SVGAGI. CDR3 bases: TGTGCCAGCACCTACTATCCCTCCTACGAGCAGTACTTC. It yields the protein CASTYYPSYEQYF.

By sample share, this clonotype is medium-sized. The rearrangement links TRBV10-2 to TRBJ2-5; weak D call: TRBD1 (6 bases). This CDR3 region has 15 residues. Germline V gene lookup returns CDR1 WSHSY and CDR2 SAAADI. V was clipped by 3 bases and J by 5 bases, with 16 bases between them. CDR3 sequence: CASSEQQGRVETQYF. The CDR3 DNA reads TGCGCCAGCAGTGAACAACAGGGACGGGTGGAGACCCAGTACTTC.

This clonotype was picked up many times. The chain couples TRBV25-1 to TRBJ1-2; 7 nucleotides align to TRBD1. This CDR3 comprises 13 residues. The ends lost 0 bases at V and 8 bases at J; junction bases unmatched: 3. From germline, CDR1 is MGHDK and CDR2 SYGVNS. CDR3 in amino acids: CASSEYRGYGYTF. CDR3 bases: TGTGCCAGCAGTGAATACAGGGGGTACGGCTACACCTTC.

This clonotype was recorded once. J is TRBJ1-1 and V is TRBV6-1; possible D gene TRBD1, 5 bases. The V and J ends lost 6 bases and 7 bases respectively, with 15 bases between them. This CDR3 contains 13 residues. CDR1 and CDR2 (germline): MNHNS, SASEGT. The CDR3 sequence: CASSQGPTREAFF. The CDR3 DNA follows: TGTGCCAGCAGCCAGGGACCCACCCGTGAAGCTTTCTTT.

This clonotype was picked up one time. Without the conserved terminal phenylalanine or tryptophan, this CDR3 likely stems from a read error. The V call is TRBV7-9, the J call TRBJ2-7; 10 positions match TRBD1. There are 15 residues in the CDR3. The germline V gene has CDR1 SEHNR and CDR2 FQNEAQ (reference sequence). V lost 5 bases to trimming and J lost 5 bases; unmatched junction nucleotides: 9. CDR3 residues: CASSRGTGEDHEQYL. CDR3 bases: TGTGCCAGCAGCCGGGGGACAGGGGAGGATCACGAGCAGTACCTC.

In this sample, this clonotype turned up a few times. The chain carries TRBV20-1 and TRBJ1-1; TRBD1 matches at 7 bases. CDR1 DFQATT and CDR2 SNEGSKA come from the germline V gene (reference sequence). Trimming removed 3 bases from V and 0 bases from J; junction bases left unmatched: 4. The CDR3 covers 14 residues. CDR3 bases: TGCAGTGCTAGGGCCGGGACAGTGAACACTGAAGCTTTCTTT. Residues: CSARAGTVNTEAFF.

Many counts were recorded for this clonotype. The rearrangement joins TRBV20-1 to TRBJ1-3; D is uncertain. CDR1 is DFQATT and CDR2 is SNEGSKA in the germline V gene (reference sequence). Deletions cut 1 base from V and 1 base from J, with 8 bases between. This CDR3 has 14 amino acids. This CDR3 reads CSARVRGSGNTIYF. Here the CDR3 DNA reads TGCAGTGCTAGAGTTCGAGGATCTGGAAACACCATATATTTT.

There are many counts of this clonotype. At one boundary the junction diverges from the germline segment, which might be a read error. This chain connects TRBV7-2 to TRBJ1-2; 8 nucleotides line up with TRBD1. This CDR3 is built from 15 residues. The germline gives CDR1 SGHTA, CDR2 FQGNSA. Here the CDR3 reads CASSLAQSGTGGYAF. In DNA, the CDR3 is TGTGCCAGCAGCTTAGCGCAGTCTGGGACAGGTGGCTACGCCTTC.

The V and J genes are TRBV25-1 and TRBJ2-3; perhaps TRBD2 as D (6 bases). V was shortened by 7 bases and J by 1 base, with 12 bases between the two germline ends. The germline CDR1 and CDR2 sequences are MGHDK and SYGVNS. The CDR3 covers 14 residues. The CDR3 sequence is CASTEAGRTDTQYF. The CDR3 bases are TGTGCCAGCACGGAGGCGGGACGCACAGATACGCAGTATTTT.

This clonotype was recorded many times. The chain has TRBV28 and TRBJ2-7; TRBD1 matches at 7 bases. The CDR3 contains 14 residues. Germline V lookup: CDR1 MDHEN, CDR2 SYDVKM. V lost 6 bases and J lost 0; bases outside the gene matches: 5. The CDR3 here is CASSRGQDSYEQYF. The CDR3 bases are TGTGCCAGCAGCCGCGGACAGGACTCCTACGAGCAGTACTTC. The entire variable domain, with the rest obtained from reference TRBV28 and TRBJ2-7, is as follows: DVKVTQSSRYLVKRTGEKVFLECVQDMDHENMFWYRQDPGLGLRLIYFSYDVKMKEKGDIPEGYSVSREKKERFSLILESASTNQTSMYLCASSRGQDSYEQYFGPGTRLTVT.

This clonotype occurred once. The genes are TRBV7-9 and TRBJ2-5; D is ambiguous. The CDR3 extends over 12 amino acids. Germline CDR1 reads SEHNR; CDR2 reads FQNEAQ (reference sequence). The ends were cut back, 1 base at V and 7 bases at J, with 7 bases in the middle. CDR3 sequence: CASSLGPGTQYF. The CDR3, as DNA: TGTGCCAGCAGCTTAGGTCCAGGGACCCAGTACTTC.

The chain couples TRBV7-2 to TRBJ1-5; TRBD1 matches 7 bases. With 3 bases clipped from V and 5 bases from J, the junction kept 1 base outside the gene matches. This CDR3 has 13 amino acids. CDR1 and CDR2 (germline): SGHTA, FQGNSA. The CDR3 sequence: CASSLTGYQPQHF. CDR3 in DNA: TGTGCCAGCAGCTTGACAGGGTATCAGCCCCAGCATTTT.

This clonotype occurred a few times. This rearrangement joins TRBV5-1 to TRBJ2-7, with D possibly called TRBD1 or TRBD2 (7 bases each). CDR1 SGHRS and CDR2 YFSETQ come from the germline V gene. This CDR3 has 15 residues. Deletions cut 3 bases from V and 6 bases from J, with 19 bases between. The CDR3 DNA is TGCGCCAGCAGCTGGGGGGGACAGAGCTCCGGCGAGCAGTACTTC. Protein sequence: CASSWGGQSSGEQYF.

This chain connects TRBV7-9 to TRBJ2-2, with TRBD2 matching over 9 bases. The CDR3 extends over 17 amino acids. Losses at the gene ends were 5 bases for V and 5 bases for J; bases not matched to a gene: 12. The germline V gene encodes CDR1 SEHNR and CDR2 FQNEAQ (reference sequence). The CDR3 region has the DNA TGTGCCAGCAGCCCCCGATTAGCGGGAGTTGGGACCGGGGAGCTGTTTTTT. It encodes CASSPRLAGVGTGELFF. The whole variable domain, remainder taken from reference TRBV7-9 and TRBJ2-2, is DTGVSQNPRHKITKRGQNVTFRCDPISEHNRLYWYRQTLGQGPEFLTYFQNEAQLEKSRLLSDRFSAERPKGSFSTLEIQRTEQGDSAMYLCASSPRLAGVGTGELFFGEGSRLTVL.

This chain links TRBV19 with TRBJ1-5, with D maybe TRBD1 (5 bases). Trimming took off 7 bases at V and 3 bases at J, with 16 bases between the two ends. This CDR3 has 15 amino acids. Germline values: CDR1 LNHDA, CDR2 SQIVND (reference sequence). The CDR3 region is CASTKWGRDNQPQHF. DNA for the CDR3: TGTGCCAGTACCAAATGGGGACGGGACAATCAGCCCCAGCATTTT.

The gene calls are TRBV7-9 and TRBJ2-7; D gene uncertain. Deletions cut 8 bases from V and 5 bases from J, with 13 bases between. This CDR3 region has 12 residues. Germline-derived CDR1 and CDR2 are SEHNR and FQNEAQ (reference sequence). CDR3 in amino acids: CASGGERNEQYF. The CDR3 DNA follows: TGTGCCAGCGGCGGTGAGCGCAACGAGCAGTACTTC.

Only one count was recorded for this clonotype. The chain uses TRBV24-1 and TRBJ2-2, with TRBD2 identical over 7 bases. Germline CDR1 reads KGHDR; CDR2 reads SFDVKD. This CDR3 has 15 amino acids. V shed 5 bases and J 3 bases; nucleotides not matched to a gene: 5. CDR3 amino acids: CATSGVTSDTGELFF. The CDR3, as DNA: TGTGCCACCAGTGGCGTAACTAGCGACACCGGGGAGCTGTTTTTT.

The CDR3 sequence is CASSPSRGGETQYF. CDR3 sequence (DNA): TGTGCCAGCAGTCCCTCTAGGGGGGGCGAGACCCAGTACTTC. The genes are TRBV28 and TRBJ2-5; a weak D match, TRBD2 (7 bases). Per the germline V gene, CDR1 is MDHEN and CDR2 is SYDVKM. The CDR3 has 14 residues. The germline V and J ends were trimmed by 5 bases and 5 bases, with 15 bases remaining between them.

In its sample, this clonotype is medium-sized. This chain connects TRBV7-3 to TRBJ1-1; D is unclear. CDR1 and CDR2 from the germline V gene are SGHTA and FQGTGA. CDR3 length: 13 amino acids. Between the trimmed V and J ends, which lost 7 bases and 4 bases, there was a span of 13 bases. The CDR3 DNA sequence: TGTGCCAGCACGCTCAGTGTTGGCACTGAAGCTTTCTTT. Residues: CASTLSVGTEAFF.

This clonotype was found many times. The J gene is TRBJ1-1, the V gene TRBV3-1; a weak D match, TRBD1 (5 bases). In germline, CDR1 is LGHDT, CDR2 YNNKEL (reference sequence). Trimming took 0 bases from V and 0 from J, leaving 11 bases between them. This CDR3 contains 16 residues. This chain's CDR3 is CASSQDWGSMNTEAFF. In nucleotides, the CDR3 is TGTGCCAGCAGCCAAGATTGGGGGTCGATGAACACTGAAGCTTTCTTT.

This CDR3 reads CASSAWAGSTDTQYF. CDR3 in DNA: TGTGCCAGCAGTGCTTGGGCGGGGTCCACAGATACGCAGTATTTT. This chain uses TRBV7-3 with TRBJ2-3; a weak D match, TRBD2 (6 bases). This CDR3 spans 15 amino acids. The V end lost 6 bases, the J end lost 2 bases, and 15 bases lay between the germline ends. Germline V gene data show CDR1 as SGHTA and CDR2 as FQGTGA.

The V and J genes are TRBV19 and TRBJ2-1; 9 positions match TRBD2. CDR1 is LNHDA, CDR2 SQIVND, per germline (reference sequence). CDR3 length: 15 amino acids. V trimming: 8 bases; J trimming: 4 bases; junction bases outside the gene matches: 9. The CDR3 spells CASSSAGGIYNEQFF. CDR3 DNA sequence: TGTGCCAGTTCCAGCGCGGGAGGGATATACAATGAGCAGTTCTTC.

The rearrangement joins TRBV19 to TRBJ2-2; D possibly corresponds to TRBD2 (7 bases). Looked up from germline, CDR1 is LNHDA and CDR2 is SQIVND (reference sequence). V lost 0 bases, J lost 6 bases, and 14 bases lay in between. The CDR3 loop spans 16 amino acids. CDR3 nucleotide sequence: TGTGCCAGTAGTATAGAGGGGGGGGGGGCCGCCGGGGAGCTGTTTTTT. Protein sequence: CASSIEGGGAAGELFF.

This clonotype was recorded only once. V usage is TRBV12-3 or TRBV12-4 and J usage is TRBJ1-2; possibly TRBD1 for D (5 bases). Trimming took off 5 bases at V and 4 bases at J, with 20 bases between the two ends. There are 16 residues in the CDR3. As DNA, the CDR3 is TGTGCCAGCAGTAGTCGACAGCTACTGAGCCGCTATGGCTACACCTTC. It specifies CASSSRQLLSRYGYTF.

The chain combines TRBV28 with TRBJ2-7; TRBD2 agrees at 9 bases. This CDR3 comprises 15 residues. Germline CDR1 reads MDHEN; CDR2 reads SYDVKM. After removal of 5 bases from V and 2 bases from J, the junction contained 7 bases not matched to a gene. The CDR3 DNA is TGTGCCAGCAGTCCAGCGGGGGGTACTACCTACGAGCAGTACTTC. Protein: CASSPAGGTTYEQYF.